Listed here is a single T cell receptor beta chain. Antigen: not known. This record comes from a study of cytomegalovirus exposure and HLA in healthy donors. Study-wide background: The approximately 120 validation repertoires were produced on the same platform as the roughly 690 repertoires of the first cohort. This was reported in a later analysis.

Method: immunoSEQ multiplex PCR; TCRdb's copy keeps in-frame clones and lacks some. The profile shows approximately 150,000 clones, roughly 87% of them singletons. Trimming shortened V by 3 bases and J by 7 bases, and 9 bases separated the two germline ends. The CDR3 totals 13 residues. Germline assignment: CDR1 MNHNS and CDR2 SASEGT. Findings of the study overall: Subsequent analysis showed first-cohort TCR clusters tending to co-occur in around 110 validation repertoires. Overall, approximately 180 TCR beta chains were annotated as cytomegalovirus-associated. In vitro data verified a few CMV-associated chains as specific for CMV antigens.

The clonotype was recovered from a man aged 18 to 35 in good health and CMV-seropositive. Input material: PBMCs. The chain couples TRBV6-1 to TRBJ1-4; possibly TRBD1 for D (5 bases). The CDR3 is CASSEAQGEKLFF. The CDR3 DNA is TGTGCCAGCAGTGAGGCTCAGGGTGAAAAACTGTTTTTT.